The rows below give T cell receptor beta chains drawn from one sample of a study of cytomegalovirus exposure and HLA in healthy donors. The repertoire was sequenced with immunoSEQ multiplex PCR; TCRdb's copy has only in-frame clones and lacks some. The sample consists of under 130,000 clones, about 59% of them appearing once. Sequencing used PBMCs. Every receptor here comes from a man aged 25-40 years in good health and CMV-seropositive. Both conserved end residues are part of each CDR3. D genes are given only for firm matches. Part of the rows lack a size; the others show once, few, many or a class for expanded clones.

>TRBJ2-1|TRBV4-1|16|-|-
CASSQPLADPNNEQFF
TGCGCCAGCAGCCAACCCTTAGCGGATCCGAACAATGAGCAGTTCTTC
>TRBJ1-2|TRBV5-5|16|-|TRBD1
CASSTQQGASGYGYTF
TGTGCCAGCAGCACCCAACAGGGGGCGAGCGGCTATGGCTACACCTTC
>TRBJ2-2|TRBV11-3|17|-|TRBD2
CASSRASGGVGTGELFF
TGTGCCAGCAGCCGGGCTAGCGGGGGGGTGGGCACCGGGGAGCTGTTTTTT
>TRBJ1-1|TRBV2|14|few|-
CASRTLQGNTEAFF
TGTGCCAGCAGAACACTTCAGGGGAACACTGAAGCTTTCTTT
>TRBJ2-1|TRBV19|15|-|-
CASTPDRGGYNEQFF
TGTGCCAGTACCCCCGATAGAGGGGGCTACAATGAGCAGTTCTTC
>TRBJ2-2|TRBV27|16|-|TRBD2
CASSLSGFGGTGELFF
TGTGCCAGCAGTTTATCAGGTTTCGGGGGGACCGGGGAGCTGTTTTTT
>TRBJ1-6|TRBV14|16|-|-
CASSQDRGSYNSPLHF
TGTGCCAGCAGCCAGGATAGGGGCTCCTATAATTCACCCCTCCACTTT
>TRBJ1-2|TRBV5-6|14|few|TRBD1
CASSPGDRDDGYTF
TGTGCCAGCAGCCCGGGGGACAGGGACGATGGCTACACCTTC
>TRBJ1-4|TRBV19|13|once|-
CASLEGGNEKLFF
TGTGCCAGTTTGGAAGGGGGTAATGAAAAACTGTTTTTT
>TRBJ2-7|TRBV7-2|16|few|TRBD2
CASSFDSGGARYEQYF
TGTGCCAGCAGCTTCGACAGCGGGGGGGCTAGGTACGAGCAGTACTTC
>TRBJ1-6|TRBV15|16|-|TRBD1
CATSRDAGQGGSPLHF
TGTGCCACCAGCAGAGATGCGGGGCAGGGGGGTTCACCCCTCCACTTT
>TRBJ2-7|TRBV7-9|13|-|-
CASSPDSAYEQYF
TGTGCCAGCAGCCCCGACAGCGCCTACGAGCAGTACTTC
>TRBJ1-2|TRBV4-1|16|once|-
CASSHGARGADYGYTF
TGCGCCAGCAGCCATGGGGCCCGGGGGGCGGACTATGGCTACACCTTC
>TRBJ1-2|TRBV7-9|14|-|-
CASSAISGGWGYTF
TGTGCCAGCAGCGCAATCTCAGGAGGTTGGGGCTACACCTTC
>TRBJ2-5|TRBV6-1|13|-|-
CASSLDSQETQYF
TGTGCCAGCAGTTTGGACAGCCAAGAGACCCAGTACTTC
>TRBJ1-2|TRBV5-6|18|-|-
CASSLGPPSGRVNYGYTF
TGTGCCAGCAGCTTGGGTCCCCCCTCCGGCAGGGTTAACTATGGCTACACCTTC
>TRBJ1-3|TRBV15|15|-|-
CATSREKSIGNTIYF
TGTGCCACCAGCAGAGAGAAGTCTATTGGAAACACCATATATTTT
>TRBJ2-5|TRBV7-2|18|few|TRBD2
CASSLPRGLAGLQETQYF
TGTGCCAGCAGCCTCCCGAGGGGACTAGCGGGACTCCAAGAGACCCAGTACTTC
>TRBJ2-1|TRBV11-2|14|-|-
CASRDYQKNNEQFF
TGTGCCAGCAGAGACTATCAGAAAAACAATGAGCAGTTCTTC
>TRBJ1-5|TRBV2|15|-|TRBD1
CASSGTGANNQPQHF
TGTGCCAGCAGCGGGACAGGGGCTAATAATCAGCCCCAGCATTTT
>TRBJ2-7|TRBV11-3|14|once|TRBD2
CASSLRGGSYEQYF
TGTGCCAGCAGCTTGCGGGGGGGCTCCTACGAGCAGTACTTC
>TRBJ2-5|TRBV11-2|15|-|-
CASSLSPTSRETQYF
TGTGCCAGCAGCTTATCCCCGACTAGTCGAGAGACCCAGTACTTC
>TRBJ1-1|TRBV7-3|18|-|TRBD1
CASSSMVQGAGLNTEAFF
TGTGCCAGCAGCTCTATGGTACAGGGGGCAGGTTTGAACACTGAAGCTTTCTTT
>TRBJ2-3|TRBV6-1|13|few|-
CASSELVADTQYF
TGTGCCAGCAGTGAACTAGTGGCAGATACGCAGTATTTT
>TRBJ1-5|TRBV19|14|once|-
CASSIDPSTRPQHF
TGTGCCAGTAGTATAGATCCCTCTACTAGGCCCCAGCATTTT
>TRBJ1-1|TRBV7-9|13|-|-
CASSPWEGSEAFF
TGTGCCAGCAGCCCTTGGGAGGGGTCTGAAGCTTTCTTT
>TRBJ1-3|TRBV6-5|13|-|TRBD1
CAVIDRAGNTIYF
TGTGCCGTTATTGACAGGGCTGGAAACACCATATATTTT
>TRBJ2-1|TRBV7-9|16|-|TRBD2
CASSHPGGGGLNEQFF
TGTGCCAGCAGCCACCCGGGCGGGGGGGGTCTCAATGAGCAGTTCTTC
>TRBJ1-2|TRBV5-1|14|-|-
CASSLTVPGGVYTF
TGCGCCAGCAGCTTGACAGTGCCTGGAGGAGTCTACACCTTC
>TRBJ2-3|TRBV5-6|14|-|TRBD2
CASSLGLAPDTQYF
TGTGCCAGCAGCCTTGGACTAGCCCCAGATACGCAGTATTTT
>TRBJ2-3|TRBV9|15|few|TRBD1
CASSAGQPSTDTQYF
TGTGCCAGCAGCGCGGGACAGCCCAGCACAGATACGCAGTATTTT
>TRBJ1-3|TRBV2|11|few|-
CATDLGNTIYF
TGTGCCACCGATCTAGGAAACACCATATATTTT
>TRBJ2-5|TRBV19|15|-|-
CASSIGGGAGETQYF
TGTGCCAGTAGTATAGGAGGGGGGGCCGGAGAGACCCAGTACTTC
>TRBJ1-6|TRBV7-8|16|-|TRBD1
CASSPRTGPSSQPLHF
TGTGCCAGCAGCCCCCGGACAGGCCCGTCTAGCCAACCCCTCCACTTT
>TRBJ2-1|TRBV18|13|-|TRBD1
CASSLTGYNEQFF
TGTGCCAGCTCACTGACAGGGTACAATGAGCAGTTCTTC
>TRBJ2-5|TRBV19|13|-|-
CASSTTGQETQYF
TGTGCCAGTAGTACGACAGGCCAAGAGACCCAGTACTTC
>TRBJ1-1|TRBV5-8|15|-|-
CASSLWTPGILEAFF
TGTGCCAGCAGCTTGTGGACACCAGGTATACTCGAAGCTTTCTTT
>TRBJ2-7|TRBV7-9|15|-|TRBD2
CASSLVSGGSYEQYF
TGTGCCAGCAGCTTAGTAAGCGGGGGATCCTACGAGCAGTACTTC
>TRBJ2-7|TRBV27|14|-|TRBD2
CASRQGTRNYEQYF
TGTGCCAGCCGACAAGGGACTAGAAACTACGAGCAGTACTTC
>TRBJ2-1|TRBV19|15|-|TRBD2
CASAIRGVTYNEQFF
TGTGCCAGTGCTATACGGGGGGTGACCTACAATGAGCAGTTCTTC
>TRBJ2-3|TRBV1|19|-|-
CTSSHSFGLAAMGTDTQYF
TGCACCAGCAGCCACTCTTTCGGACTAGCGGCAATGGGTACAGATACGCAGTATTTT
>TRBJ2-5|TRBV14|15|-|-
CASSMGLGPWETQYF
TGTGCCAGCAGCATGGGGTTGGGGCCGTGGGAGACCCAGTACTTC
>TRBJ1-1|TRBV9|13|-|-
CASSVGVTTEAFF
TGTGCCAGCAGCGTAGGAGTGACAACTGAAGCTTTCTTT
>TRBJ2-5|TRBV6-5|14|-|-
CASSGQSLLETQYF
TGTGCCAGCAGTGGACAGAGTCTGCTAGAGACCCAGTACTTC
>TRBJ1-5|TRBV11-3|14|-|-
CASSLTGPNQPQHF
TGTGCCAGCAGCTTAACAGGGCCTAATCAGCCCCAGCATTTT
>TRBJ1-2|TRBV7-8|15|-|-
CASSLVLGGVYGYTF
TGTGCCAGCAGCTTAGTTCTCGGGGGGGTCTATGGCTACACCTTC
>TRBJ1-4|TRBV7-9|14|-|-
CASSRQEQTEKLFF
TGTGCCAGCAGCAGACAGGAACAAACGGAAAAACTGTTTTTT
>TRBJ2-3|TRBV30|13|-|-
CAWSSGGADTQYF
TGTGCCTGGAGTTCCGGTGGGGCGGATACGCAGTATTTT
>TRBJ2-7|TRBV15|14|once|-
CATSEPGSSYEQYF
TGTGCCACCAGCGAACCGGGAAGCTCCTACGAGCAGTACTTC
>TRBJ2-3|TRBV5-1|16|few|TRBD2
CASFPGAGGSTDTQYF
TGCGCCAGCTTCCCGGGCGCGGGGGGTTCTACAGATACGCAGTATTTT
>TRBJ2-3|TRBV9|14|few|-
CASSAPGGADTQYF
TGTGCCAGCAGCGCCCCGGGCGGGGCAGATACGCAGTATTTT
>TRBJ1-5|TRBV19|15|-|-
CASRPGHISNQPQHF
TGTGCCAGTAGGCCGGGACACATAAGCAATCAGCCCCAGCATTTT
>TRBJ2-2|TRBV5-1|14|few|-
CASSFQQNTGELFF
TGCGCCAGCAGCTTCCAACAGAACACCGGGGAGCTGTTTTTT